The 29 T cell receptor beta chains in this list originate from one sample, sequenced in a study of pediatric ulcerative colitis. The repertoire was sequenced with immunoSEQ multiplex PCR; TCRdb's copy has only in-frame clones and lacks some. This table holds 50,000 to 65,000 clones, roughly nine tenths found once. The sample comprised blood. These receptors originate from a boy between 5 and 17 years old with severe ulcerative colitis.

The V gene is TRBV6-5, the J gene TRBJ1-5, with TRBD1 identical over 8 bases. This CDR3 contains 14 residues. CDR1 and CDR2 (germline): MNHEY, SVGAGI. J lost 4 bases, V lost 6 bases, and 5 bases had no gene match. CDR3 DNA: TGTGCCAGCAGACGCGACAGGGGAAATCAGCCCCAGCATTTT. Translation gives CASRRDRGNQPQHF.

The chain carries TRBV7-2 and TRBJ1-1, with D possibly matching TRBD1 (5 bases). The CDR3 loop spans 18 amino acids. CDR1 is SGHTA and CDR2 is FQGNSA in the germline V gene. V lost 1 base and J lost 1, with 19 bases in between. The CDR3 loop reads CASSLEGFGGASNTEAFF. CDR3 in DNA: TGTGCCAGCAGCTTAGAAGGTTTTGGGGGAGCGTCGAACACTGAAGCTTTCTTT.

The gene calls are TRBV2 and TRBJ2-2; D is perhaps TRBD2 (6 bases). Germline V gene lookup returns CDR1 SNHLY and CDR2 FYNNEI. This CDR3 is built from 14 residues. The germline V and J ends were trimmed by 7 bases and 1 base, with 10 bases remaining between them. This chain's CDR3 is CASKGGVNTGELFF. The CDR3 DNA reads as TGTGCCAGCAAGGGAGGCGTGAACACCGGGGAGCTGTTTTTT.

The CDR3 sequence is CASSERSGTGLGEQYF. CDR3 DNA sequence: TGCGCCAGCAGCGAAAGGAGTGGGACAGGGTTGGGGGAGCAGTACTTC. The chain carries TRBV5-1 and TRBJ2-7; TRBD1 matches at 9 bases. This CDR3 spans 16 amino acids. V gave up 4 bases and J gave up 7 bases; unmatched junction bases: 15. Germline V gene lookup returns CDR1 SGHRS and CDR2 YFSETQ.

This rearrangement joins TRBV4-3 to TRBJ1-2; 7 nucleotides match TRBD1. CDR3 size: 15 residues. Germline CDR1 and CDR2: LGHNA and YSLEER. With 0 bases clipped from V and 5 bases from J, the junction kept 6 bases outside the gene matches. This CDR3 is CASSQEVGQSYGYTF. The CDR3 nucleotides read TGCGCCAGCAGCCAAGAGGTGGGACAGTCTTATGGCTACACCTTC.

The chain uses TRBV19 and TRBJ1-1; the match to TRBD1 covers 11 bases. V lost 6 bases and J lost 4; bases outside the gene matches: 4. CDR3 size: 14 residues. Germline lookup yields CDR1 LNHDA and CDR2 SQIVND (reference sequence). The CDR3 bases are TGTGCCAGTAGGTCCGGGACAGGGGGCACTGAAGCTTTCTTT. It encodes CASRSGTGGTEAFF.

This sequence joins TRBV5-1 and TRBJ2-3; perhaps TRBD2 as D (6 bases). Germline V gene data show CDR1 as SGHRS and CDR2 as YFSETQ. The CDR3 loop spans 16 amino acids. Trimming took off 5 bases at V and 1 base at J, with 17 bases between the two ends. The CDR3 loop is CASSGFARGRTDTQYF. As DNA, the CDR3 is TGCGCCAGCAGTGGTTTCGCGCGGGGACGCACAGATACGCAGTATTTT.

The chain couples TRBV7-3 to TRBJ2-5; TRBD2 aligns across 8 bases. Germline V gives CDR1 SGHTA, CDR2 FQGTGA. The length of the CDR3 is 17 residues. Trimming took 5 bases from V and 4 from J; bases not matched to a gene: 15. The CDR3 nucleotides read TGTGCCAGCAGCCCCGGGGGGGGACTAGAGGCCCTAGAGACCCAGTACTTC. Its protein is CASSPGGGLEALETQYF.

This clone was recorded once. The chain carries TRBV12-2 and TRBJ1-2. TRBV12-2 is described as a pseudogene. This CDR3 spans 13 amino acids. The CDR3 coding sequence is TGTGCAAGTCGCTTCAGAACCGGCGGTGGCTACACCTTC. Amino acids: CASRFRTGGGYTF.

The chain has TRBV25-1 and TRBJ2-5; D gene uncertain. CDR1 and CDR2 from the germline V gene are MGHDK and SYGVNS. The V end was cut by 4 bases, the J end by 2 bases, with 2 bases between. This CDR3 is 11 amino acids long. As DNA, the CDR3 is TGTGCCAGCAGTGTTCAAGAGACCCAGTACTTC. Residues: CASSVQETQYF.

The rearrangement joins TRBV5-6 to TRBJ1-2, with TRBD1 matching over 8 bases. Germline V lookup: CDR1 SGHDT, CDR2 YYEEEE. CDR3 length: 15 amino acids. V shed 3 bases and J 4 bases; nucleotides not matched to a gene: 8. CDR3 coding DNA: TGTGCCAGCAGCTACCGGGACAGGAGGAGCTATGGCTACACCTTC. Its translation is CASSYRDRRSYGYTF.

The J gene is TRBJ1-1, the V gene TRBV15; TRBD1 might be the D (6 bases). Germline V gene data show CDR1 as LNHNV and CDR2 as YYDKDF (reference sequence). There are 14 residues in the CDR3. The V end was cut by 5 bases, the J end by 1 base, with 11 bases between. The CDR3 reads CATSRTAGNTEAFF. The CDR3 DNA is TGTGCCACCAGCCGGACAGCGGGGAACACTGAAGCTTTCTTT.

The rearrangement links TRBV6-5 to TRBJ1-5; no firm D call. Germline V CDR1 and CDR2: MNHEY, SVGAGI. The CDR3 is 14 amino acids. Trimming shortened V by 2 bases and J by 0 bases, and 5 bases separated the two germline ends. The CDR3 is CASSYRDSNQPQHF. The CDR3 DNA is TGTGCCAGCAGTTACCGGGATAGCAATCAGCCCCAGCATTTT.

This chain joins TRBV7-9 and TRBJ1-1; D possibly corresponds to TRBD1 (5 bases). Germline V gene lookup returns CDR1 SEHNR and CDR2 FQNEAQ (reference sequence). Trimming took 0 bases from V and 11 from J, leaving 10 bases between them. The CDR3 runs 12 residues. This CDR3 is CASSLAGPRAFF. In DNA, the CDR3 is TGTGCCAGCAGCTTAGCGGGGCCACGGGCTTTCTTT. Complete variable domain (other parts from reference TRBV7-9 and TRBJ1-1): DTGVSQNPRHKITKRGQNVTFRCDPISEHNRLYWYRQTLGQGPEFLTYFQNEAQLEKSRLLSDRFSAERPKGSFSTLEIQRTEQGDSAMYLCASSLAGPRAFFGQGTRLTVV.

This sequence joins TRBV7-2 and TRBJ1-1; D not certain. This CDR3 spans 14 amino acids. Trimming shortened V by 5 bases and J by 0 bases, and 10 bases separated the two germline ends. Germline CDR1 is SGHTA and CDR2 is FQGNSA. The CDR3 bases are TGTGCCAGCAGCCAAAACAACTTGAACACTGAAGCTTTCTTT. Translated: CASSQNNLNTEAFF.

The rearrangement links TRBV18 to TRBJ2-2; D call uncertain. In germline, CDR1 is KGHSH, CDR2 LQKENI. V was cut by 2 bases and J by 4 bases, with 11 bases left in between. This CDR3 comprises 15 residues. CDR3 nucleotides: TGTGCCAGCTCACCAATGGTTAGCATCACCGGGGAGCTGTTTTTT. It specifies CASSPMVSITGELFF.

The chain combines TRBV19 with TRBJ2-7, with D possibly called TRBD1 or TRBD2 (5 bases each). This CDR3 comprises 13 residues. The germline gives CDR1 LNHDA, CDR2 SQIVND (reference sequence). Trimming shortened V by 3 bases and J by 6 bases, and 12 bases separated the two germline ends. The CDR3 DNA follows: TGTGCCAGTAGTATGGGACCATTAGGCGAGCAGTACTTC. This gives the protein CASSMGPLGEQYF.

The V call is TRBV5-5, the J call TRBJ1-3, with no clear D. Trimming took 2 bases from V and 0 from J, leaving 9 bases between them. This CDR3 has 15 residues. From germline, CDR1 is SGHKS and CDR2 YYEKEE (reference sequence). CDR3 sequence reads: CASSFSTDSGNTIYF. The CDR3 DNA is TGTGCCAGCAGCTTCTCCACGGACTCTGGAAACACCATATATTTT.

This chain connects TRBV29-1 to TRBJ2-1; D is uncertain. This CDR3 contains 12 residues. Trimming left V 6 bases short and J 8 bases short, with 14 bases between. The V gene's germline CDR1 is SQVTM and CDR2 ANQGSEA. The CDR3 loop reads CSVSDPRDEQFF. The CDR3 DNA reads TGCAGCGTAAGTGACCCTCGTGATGAGCAGTTCTTC.

The chain recombines TRBV4-3 with TRBJ2-7; the D gene is possibly TRBD1 (6 bases). This CDR3 is built from 13 residues. V gave up 3 bases and J gave up 3 bases, with 9 bases separating them. In germline, CDR1 is LGHNA, CDR2 YSLEER. DNA for the CDR3: TGCGCCAGCAGCCAGGACAGATTCTACGAGCAGTACTTC. It yields the protein CASSQDRFYEQYF.

The rearrangement links TRBV4-3 to TRBJ2-6; D gene unclear. V was trimmed by 0 bases and J by 0 bases, leaving 6 bases between them. Looked up from germline, CDR1 is LGHNA and CDR2 is YSLEER. This CDR3 is 16 amino acids long. The CDR3 sequence: CASSQDVGSGANVLTF. The CDR3 coding sequence is TGCGCCAGCAGCCAAGATGTAGGCTCTGGGGCCAACGTCCTGACTTTC.

This clone was seen a handful of times. This chain uses TRBV10-1 with TRBJ1-1; D unresolved. There are 12 residues in the CDR3. Germline CDR1 reads WNHNN; CDR2 reads SYGVQD (reference sequence). Trimming removed 4 bases from V and 2 bases from J, with 5 bases in between. For the CDR3, the DNA is TGCGCCAGCAGTGGAGGAAACACTGAAGCTTTCTTT. Amino acid sequence: CASSGGNTEAFF.

This clone was seen once. The chain links TRBV11-1 to TRBJ1-1; a possible D gene is TRBD1 (6 bases). CDR3 length equals 15 residues. V was trimmed by 0 bases and J by 4 bases, leaving 12 bases between them. CDR1 is SGHAT, CDR2 FQDESV, per germline (reference sequence). The CDR3 loop reads CASSLASTGFTEAFF. CDR3 nucleotide sequence: TGTGCCAGCAGCTTAGCGTCGACAGGATTCACTGAAGCTTTCTTT.

V and J are TRBV13 and TRBJ2-7; 12 nucleotides match TRBD2. CDR1 and CDR2 from the germline V gene are PRHDT and FYEKMQ (reference sequence). V dropped 5 bases and J dropped 1; count of bases not matched to a gene: 3. This CDR3 comprises 15 residues. The CDR3 DNA reads as TGTGCCAGCAGCCCTAGCGGGAGGGGTTCCTACGAGCAGTACTTC. It yields the protein CASSPSGRGSYEQYF.

The chain couples TRBV7-3 to TRBJ2-7, with TRBD1 matching over 9 bases. From germline, CDR1 is SGHTA and CDR2 FQGTGA. The CDR3 is 15 amino acids. Trimming took 5 bases from V and 4 from J; bases not matched to a gene: 9. The CDR3: CASSKTGGVIYEQYF. The CDR3 nucleotides read TGTGCCAGCAGCAAGACAGGGGGAGTAATTTACGAGCAGTACTTC.

This clone was recorded only once. The chain carries TRBV7-9 and TRBJ2-2; TRBD2 might be the D (5 bases). This CDR3 is built from 15 residues. CDR1 SEHNR and CDR2 FQNEAQ come from the germline V gene (reference sequence). V gave up 2 bases and J gave up 3 bases, with 10 bases separating them. CDR3 sequence: CASSLNSGDTGELFF. The CDR3, as DNA: TGTGCCAGCAGCTTAAACTCCGGGGACACCGGGGAGCTGTTTTTT.

The CDR3 protein is CASSFSSGTETQYF. In nucleotides, the CDR3 is TGTGCCAGCAGCTTTTCCAGCGGGACAGAGACCCAGTACTTC. The rearrangement links TRBV13 to TRBJ2-5, with TRBD2 identical over 7 bases. Trimming took 3 bases from V and 4 from J; bases not matched to a gene: 5. The germline V gene encodes CDR1 PRHDT and CDR2 FYEKMQ (reference sequence). This CDR3 region has 14 residues.

The J gene is TRBJ2-1, the V gene TRBV7-3; D is unclear. The CDR3 contains 13 residues. V was cut by 1 base and J by 10 bases, with 11 bases left in between. Per germline, CDR1 SGHTA and CDR2 FQGTGA. CDR3 nucleotides: TGTGCCAGCAGCTTAATCGCGACCACGGAGCAGTTCTTC. This encodes CASSLIATTEQFF.

This clone appeared once. The sample has other DNA sequences that encode this CDR3 too. V is TRBV5-6 and J is TRBJ2-3; D unclear. With 2 bases removed from V and 0 bases from J, the gap between germline ends came to 4 bases. CDR3 length: 13 amino acids. From germline, CDR1 is SGHDT and CDR2 YYEEEE. CDR3 bases: TGTGCCAGCAGCTTTGGCAGCACAGATACGCAGTATTTT. Translating it yields CASSFGSTDTQYF.